The entry below gives a single T cell receptor beta chain sequence along with its context. Antigen unknown. V lost 4 bases and J lost 1; bases outside the gene matches: 12. Per germline, CDR1 ENHRY and CDR2 SYGVKD. This CDR3 spans 18 amino acids. The sample is drawn from a study of T cells in Graves' hyperthyroidism and ophthalmopathy. Graves' hyperthyroidism qualified as stable when ophthalmopathy did not progress within 18 months. Diagnostic assessment was based on clinical symptoms, serum thyroxine and TRAb, thyroid ultrasound and orbital computed tomography. Study-level results: Ophthalmopathy was told apart from stable hyperthyroidism by a 13 V-J model. In validation, the model predicted ophthalmopathy. These predictions came a median approximately 5.9 months before onset.

The source material, RNA transcripts, was used to amplify TCR beta CDR3 regions. First-round RT-PCR of the TCR CDR3 relied on the HTBI primer set. TCRdb analysed the multiplex PCR reads with MiXCR anew, one entry per CDR3 protein. The sample includes 700,000 to 850,000 distinct CDR3 sequences, roughly a third of them seen just once. The clonotype originates from a woman aged 40 to 50 with Graves' hyperthyroidism. V gene TRBV10-3 combines with J gene TRBJ1-1; 10 nucleotides agree with TRBD1. The material sequenced was blood. CDR3 coding DNA: TGTGCCATCAGTGGGAGGGACAGGGGTCAGTTTGCGAACACTGAAGCTTTCTTT. Protein product: CAISGRDRGQFANTEAFF.